The clone carrying this T cell receptor (beta chain) was seen repeatedly, ten times or more. In building TCR beta libraries, iRepertoire HTBI primers were used together with Arm-PCR of CDR3 regions. Under the authors' procedure: Samples collectively showed 62 TRBV and roughly 15 TRBJ segments. TCRdb re-called the multiplex PCR reads with MiXCR, one entry per CDR3 protein. TCRdb's processing, not the study's, gives the V and J calls here. The sample gives 300,000 to 400,000 distinct CDR3 sequences, roughly 21% of which show up once; roughly 27% is in the top ten. The data are from a study of regulatory T cells in long-lasting Graves disease. The CDR3 loop spans 13 amino acids. Trimming stripped 5 bases from V and 8 bases from J, with 10 bases between. Time point specified: persistent/refractory GD, antithyroid drugs over 5 years with positive TRAb. PBMC-extracted RNA yielded the TCR library.

The chain uses TRBV12-3 or TRBV12-4 and TRBJ1-6, with TRBD1 as a possible D gene (5 bases). Material: peripheral blood mononuclear cells (PBMCs), obtained when the disease was refractory, from a patient treated with antithyroid drugs. The TCR sequence derives from a female donor with Graves disease. CDR3 nucleotide sequence: TGTGCCAGCAGTATAGTGGGGGATTCACCCCTCCACTTT. It is translated as CASSIVGDSPLHF.